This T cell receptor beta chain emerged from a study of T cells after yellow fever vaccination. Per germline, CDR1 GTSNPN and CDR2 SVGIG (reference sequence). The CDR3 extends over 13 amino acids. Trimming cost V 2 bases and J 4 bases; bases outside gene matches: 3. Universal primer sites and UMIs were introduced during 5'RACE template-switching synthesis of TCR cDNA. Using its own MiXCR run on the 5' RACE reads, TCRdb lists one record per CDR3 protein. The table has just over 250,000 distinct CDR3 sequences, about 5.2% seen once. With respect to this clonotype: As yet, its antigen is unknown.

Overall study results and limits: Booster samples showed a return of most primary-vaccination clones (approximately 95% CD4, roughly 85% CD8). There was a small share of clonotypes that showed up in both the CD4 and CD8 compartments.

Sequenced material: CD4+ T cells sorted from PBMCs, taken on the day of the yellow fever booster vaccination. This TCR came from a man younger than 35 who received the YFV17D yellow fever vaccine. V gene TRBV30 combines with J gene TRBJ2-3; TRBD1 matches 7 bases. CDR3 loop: CAWSLGQSDTQYF. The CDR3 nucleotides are TGTGCCTGGAGTTTGGGACAGTCAGATACGCAGTATTTT.